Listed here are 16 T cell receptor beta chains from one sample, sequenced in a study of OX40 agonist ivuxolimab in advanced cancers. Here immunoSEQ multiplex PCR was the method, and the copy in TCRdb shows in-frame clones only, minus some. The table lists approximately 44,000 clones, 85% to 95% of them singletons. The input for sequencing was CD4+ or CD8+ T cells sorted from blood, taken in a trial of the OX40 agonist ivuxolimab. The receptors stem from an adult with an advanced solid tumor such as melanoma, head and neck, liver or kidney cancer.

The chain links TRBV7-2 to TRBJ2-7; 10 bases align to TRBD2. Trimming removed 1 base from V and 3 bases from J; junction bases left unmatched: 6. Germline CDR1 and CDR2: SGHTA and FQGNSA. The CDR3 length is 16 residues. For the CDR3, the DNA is TGTGCCAGCAGCTTAGAAGCGACTAGCGGGTTCTACGAGCAGTACTTC. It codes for CASSLEATSGFYEQYF.

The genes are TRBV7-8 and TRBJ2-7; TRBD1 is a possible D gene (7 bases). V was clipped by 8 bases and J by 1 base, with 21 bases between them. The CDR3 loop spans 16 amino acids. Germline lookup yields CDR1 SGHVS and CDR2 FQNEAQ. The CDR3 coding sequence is TGTGCCAGCGGGACAGAATGGGAGGCCCAATCCTACGAGCAGTACTTC. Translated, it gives CASGTEWEAQSYEQYF. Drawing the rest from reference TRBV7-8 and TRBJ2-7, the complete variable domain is GAGVSQSPRYKVAKRGQDVALRCDPISGHVSLFWYQQALGQGPEFLTYFQNEAQLDKSGLPSDRFFAERPEGSVSTLKIQRTQQEDSAVYLCASGTEWEAQSYEQYFGPGTRLTVT.

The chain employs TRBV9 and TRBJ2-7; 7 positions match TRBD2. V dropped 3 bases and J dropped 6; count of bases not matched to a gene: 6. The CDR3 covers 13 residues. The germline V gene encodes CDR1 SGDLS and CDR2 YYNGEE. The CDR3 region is CASSGSGVGEQYF. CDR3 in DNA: TGTGCCAGCAGCGGGAGCGGGGTGGGCGAGCAGTACTTC.

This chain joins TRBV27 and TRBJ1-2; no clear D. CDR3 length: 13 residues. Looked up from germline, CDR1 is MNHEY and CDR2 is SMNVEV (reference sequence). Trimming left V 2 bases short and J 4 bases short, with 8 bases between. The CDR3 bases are TGTGCCAGCAGTTTAGGCAGCACCTATGGCTACACCTTC. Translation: CASSLGSTYGYTF.

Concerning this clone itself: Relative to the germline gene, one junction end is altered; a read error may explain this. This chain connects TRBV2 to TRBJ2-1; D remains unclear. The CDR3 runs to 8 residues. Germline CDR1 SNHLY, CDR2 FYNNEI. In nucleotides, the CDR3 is TGTGCCAGTAGTGAGCAGTTCTTC. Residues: CASSEQFF.

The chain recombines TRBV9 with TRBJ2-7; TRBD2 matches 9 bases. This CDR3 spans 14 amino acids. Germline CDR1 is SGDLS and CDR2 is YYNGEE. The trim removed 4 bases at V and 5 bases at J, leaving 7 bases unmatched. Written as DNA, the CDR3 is TGTGCCAGCAGCCCCCCCGCGGGAGGGAACGAGCAGTACTTC. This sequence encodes CASSPPAGGNEQYF.

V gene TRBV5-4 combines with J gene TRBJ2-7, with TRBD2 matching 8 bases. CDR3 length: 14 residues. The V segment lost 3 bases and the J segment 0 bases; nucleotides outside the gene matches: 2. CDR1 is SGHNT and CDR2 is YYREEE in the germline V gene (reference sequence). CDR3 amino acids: CASSSAGDSYEQYF. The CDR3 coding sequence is TGTGCCAGCAGCTCAGCGGGAGACTCCTACGAGCAGTACTTC.

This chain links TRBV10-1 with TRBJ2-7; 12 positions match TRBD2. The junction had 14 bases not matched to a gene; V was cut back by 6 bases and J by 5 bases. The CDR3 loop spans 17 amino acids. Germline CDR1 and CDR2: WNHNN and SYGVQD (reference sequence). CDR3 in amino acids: CASSLRATSGSFNEQYF. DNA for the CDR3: TGCGCCAGCAGCTTACGTGCGACTAGCGGGAGTTTTAACGAGCAGTACTTC.

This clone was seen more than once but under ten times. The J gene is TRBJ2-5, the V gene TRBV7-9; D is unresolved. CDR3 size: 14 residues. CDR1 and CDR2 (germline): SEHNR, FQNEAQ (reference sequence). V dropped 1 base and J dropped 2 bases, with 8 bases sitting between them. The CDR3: CASSLVSIQETQYF. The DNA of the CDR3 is TGTGCCAGCAGCTTAGTCTCGATTCAAGAGACCCAGTACTTC.

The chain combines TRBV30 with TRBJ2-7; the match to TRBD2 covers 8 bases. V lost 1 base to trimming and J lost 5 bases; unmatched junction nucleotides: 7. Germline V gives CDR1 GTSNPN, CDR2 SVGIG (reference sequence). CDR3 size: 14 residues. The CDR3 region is CAWSGGLAAHEQYF. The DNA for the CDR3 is TGTGCCTGGAGTGGAGGACTAGCCGCCCACGAGCAGTACTTC.

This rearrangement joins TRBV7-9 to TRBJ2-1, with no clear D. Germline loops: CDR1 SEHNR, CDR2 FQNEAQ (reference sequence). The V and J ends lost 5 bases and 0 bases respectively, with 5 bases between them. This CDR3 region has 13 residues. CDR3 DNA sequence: TGTGCCAGCAGCCAACACTCCTACAATGAGCAGTTCTTC. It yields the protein CASSQHSYNEQFF.

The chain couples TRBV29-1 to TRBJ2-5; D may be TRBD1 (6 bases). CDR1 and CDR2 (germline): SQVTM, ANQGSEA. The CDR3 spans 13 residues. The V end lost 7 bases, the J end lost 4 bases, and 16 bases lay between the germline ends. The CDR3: CSAHYQGLETQYF. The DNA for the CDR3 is TGCAGCGCCCATTACCAGGGGCTAGAGACCCAGTACTTC.

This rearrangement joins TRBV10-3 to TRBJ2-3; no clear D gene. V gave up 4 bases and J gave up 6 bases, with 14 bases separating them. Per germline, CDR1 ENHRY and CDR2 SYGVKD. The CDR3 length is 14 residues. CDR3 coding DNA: TGTGCCATCAGTGGGCAACCTGAGAGGGATACGCAGTATTTT. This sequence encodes CAISGQPERDTQYF.

DNA for the CDR3: TGTGCCAGCAGCTTAGCCTCGGGGACCGACACCGGGGAGCTGTTTTTT. It translates to CASSLASGTDTGELFF. The V and J genes are TRBV11-1 and TRBJ2-2; tentatively, D is TRBD1 or TRBD2 (5 bases each). From germline, CDR1 is SGHAT and CDR2 FQDESV (reference sequence). The CDR3 spans 16 residues. V lost 0 bases, J lost 3 bases, and 11 bases lay in between.

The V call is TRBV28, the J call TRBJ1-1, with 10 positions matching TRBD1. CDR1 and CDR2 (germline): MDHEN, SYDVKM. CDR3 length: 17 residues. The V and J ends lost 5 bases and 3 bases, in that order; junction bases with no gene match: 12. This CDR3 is CASSPNPTGGQDTEAFF. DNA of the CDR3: TGTGCCAGCAGTCCCAACCCGACAGGGGGCCAGGACACTGAAGCTTTCTTT.

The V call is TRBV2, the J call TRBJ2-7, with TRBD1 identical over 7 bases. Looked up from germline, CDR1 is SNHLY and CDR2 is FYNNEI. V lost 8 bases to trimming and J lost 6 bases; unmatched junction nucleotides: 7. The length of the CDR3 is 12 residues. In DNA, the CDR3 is TGTGCCAGCCGGGACAGAGGACGCGAGCAGTACTTC. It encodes CASRDRGREQYF.